This TCR beta chain was found in a study of T-cell memory formation after mild COVID-19. Study-level background: Across donors, TCR clusters were largely donor specific.

Notes on the study in general: Balance between CD4 and CD8 was seen in clones contracting day 15 to 85, and a CD4+ lean was seen in later expanders. The main location of contracting CD4+ clones was CM and EM, and that of contracting CD8+ clones was EMRA.

TCRdb called the 5' RACE reads again in MiXCR, with one record for every CDR3 protein. Of 120,000 or so distinct CDR3 sequences listed, 15% to 20% are singletons. In its sample, this clonotype was seen a few times. Its antigen is not identified. Germline-derived CDR1 and CDR2 are MGHRA and YSYEKL. The CDR3 is 14 amino acids. V lost 3 bases, J lost 3 bases, and 12 bases lay in between. This receptor was taken from an adult woman who had mild COVID-19 (a few samples of this study predate the infection). Cell type and time point are not known. The sequencing input was PBMCs or a T cell subset sorted from them (not recorded which). This chain links TRBV4-1 with TRBJ2-7; a possible D gene is TRBD1 (6 bases). The CDR3 is CASSHRGKSYEQYF. The CDR3 DNA follows: TGCGCCAGCAGCCACAGGGGAAAAAGCTACGAGCAGTACTTC.